This TCR beta chain was sequenced during a study of cytomegalovirus exposure and HLA in healthy donors. The study, taken as a whole, reports: An analysis was carried out at a later point. It showed that HLA-associated TCR beta chains were more clonally expanded than equally common non-associated chains. Productive rates of about 87% or about 30% were seen for most TCR beta V segments in an earlier analysis. Analyses of presence and absence presupposed an approximately uniform sequencing depth across donors.

There were likely unrecorded immune exposures, though donors were nominally healthy when sampled. In germline, CDR1 is ENHRY, CDR2 SYGVKD. V lost 8 bases, J lost 3 bases, and 13 bases lay in between. The CDR3 is 14 amino acids. Primers for the PCR totalled 60 Vbeta and 13 Jbeta. Clones were sequenced by immunoSEQ multiplex PCR, and TCRdb holds only the in-frame ones, with some missing. The profile shows 250,000 to 350,000 clones, approximately 90% of them singletons. Worth noting for this clone: Its target is not known.

The V call is TRBV10-3, the J call TRBJ2-2, with a tentative D call TRBD2 (5 bases). This TCR came from a man aged 40-55 years in good health and CMV-seropositive. Material: PBMCs. The CDR3: CAIGPGSYTGELFF. The CDR3 bases are TGTGCCATCGGGCCGGGATCCTACACCGGGGAGCTGTTTTTT.